The sequence of this T cell receptor (beta chain) was determined in a study of glioma-infiltrating T cells after dendritic cell vaccination. Using immunoSEQ multiplex PCR, the repertoire was profiled, and TCRdb retains in-frame clones only, with some absent. The repertoire holds 90,000 to 95,000 clones, with more than 80% as singletons. Time point in this sample: after dendritic cell vaccination, including at tumor progression/relapse. Isocitrate dehydrogenase mutation was absent in all glioblastoma patients. The germline gives CDR1 WSHSY, CDR2 SAAADI. V trimming: 8 bases; J trimming: 4 bases; junction bases outside the gene matches: 7. The CDR3 spans 13 residues.

This receptor was identified in a human donor with glioblastoma. The chain uses TRBV10-2 and TRBJ2-5, with 7 bases aligning to TRBD2. The source was blood, collected after dendritic cell vaccination. This CDR3 is CASLPGGGETQYF. CDR3 nucleotide sequence: TGCGCCAGCCTACCGGGAGGAGGAGAGACCCAGTACTTC.